The following is a T cell receptor (beta chain) sequence with its context. In the original processing: From reference gene primer amplification, estimates of nucleated cell counts were derived. Repertoires were generated with immunoSEQ multiplex PCR, while TCRdb's copy carries only in-frame clones and drops some. V and J calls and clone size are given by that table; D and trimming were obtained from the DNA. The table records tens of thousands of clones, roughly 82% of them present only once. This sample was included in a study of blood T cell repertoires in COVID-19. Background on the study: Acute-phase and convalescent COVID-19 samples originated in the United States, Italy and Spain. PBMCs, B-cell-depleted T cells, or T cells were the source of the cDNA or gDNA that made up the material.

The CDR3 covers 15 residues. Trimming stripped 3 bases from V and 2 bases from J, with 12 bases between. Germline V lookup: CDR1 LNHDA, CDR2 SQIVND (reference sequence). The chain couples TRBV19 to TRBJ2-3; D might be TRBD2 (6 bases). Sequencing was performed on peripheral blood. The TCR sequence derives from a woman aged 55 to 70 with acute or convalescent COVID-19. CDR3 nucleotides: TGTGCCAGTAGTATGGAGACGGGAGTCACAGATACGCAGTATTTT. This translates into CASSMETGVTDTQYF.